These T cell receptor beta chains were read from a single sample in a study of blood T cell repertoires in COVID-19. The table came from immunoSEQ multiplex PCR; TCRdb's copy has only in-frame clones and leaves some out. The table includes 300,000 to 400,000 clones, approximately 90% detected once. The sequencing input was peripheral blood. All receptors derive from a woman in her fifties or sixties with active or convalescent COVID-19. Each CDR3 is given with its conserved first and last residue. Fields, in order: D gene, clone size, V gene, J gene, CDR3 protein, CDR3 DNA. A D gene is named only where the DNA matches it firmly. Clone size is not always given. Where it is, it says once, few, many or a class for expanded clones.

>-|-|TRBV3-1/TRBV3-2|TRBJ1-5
CASSQALNQPQHF
TGTGCCAGCAGCCAAGCACTGAATCAGCCCCAGCATTTT
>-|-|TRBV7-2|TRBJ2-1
CASSRPGDCLFF
TGTGCCAGCAGCCGCCCCGGGGACTGTCTGTTCTTC
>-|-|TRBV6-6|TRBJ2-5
CASSSGKGDQETQYF
TGTGCCAGCAGTTCCGGGAAGGGGGACCAAGAGACCCAGTACTTC
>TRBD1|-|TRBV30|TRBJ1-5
CAWFLRPPGTGGNQPQHF
TGTGCCTGGTTTCTAAGGCCCCCCGGGACAGGGGGCAATCAGCCCCAGCATTTT
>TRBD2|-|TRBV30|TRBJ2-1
CARGVAGGPDEQFF
TGTGCCCGGGGGGTAGCGGGAGGGCCCGATGAGCAGTTCTTC
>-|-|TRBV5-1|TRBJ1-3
CASSLVSGARENTIYF
TGCGCCAGCAGCTTGGTTTCGGGCGCGCGGGAAAACACCATATATTTT
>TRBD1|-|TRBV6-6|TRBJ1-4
CASSSGTGDEKLFF
TGTGCCAGCAGTTCCGGGACAGGGGATGAAAAACTGTTTTTT
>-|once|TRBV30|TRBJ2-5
CAWSVLPVQETQYF
TGTGCCTGGAGTGTACTTCCCGTGCAAGAGACCCAGTACTTC
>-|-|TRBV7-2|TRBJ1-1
CASSFRGGSTEAFF
TGTGCCAGCAGCTTCAGGGGCGGAAGCACTGAAGCTTTCTTT
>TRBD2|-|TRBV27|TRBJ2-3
CASSSPGTSGRRATQYF
TGTGCCAGCAGTTCTCCCGGGACTAGCGGGAGAAGGGCTACGCAGTATTTT
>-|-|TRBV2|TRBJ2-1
CASSDFGSYHNEQFF
TGTGCCAGCAGTGATTTCGGGAGCTACCACAATGAGCAGTTCTTC
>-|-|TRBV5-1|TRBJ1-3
CASSLGSGTGNTIYF
TGCGCCAGCAGCTTGGGGAGCGGCACTGGAAACACCATATATTTT
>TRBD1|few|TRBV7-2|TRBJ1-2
CASSFDPGQTNYGYTF
TGTGCCAGCAGCTTTGACCCGGGACAGACTAACTATGGCTACACCTTC
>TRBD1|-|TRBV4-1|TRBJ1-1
CASSQVQGAGNTEAFF
TGCGCCAGCAGCCAGGTACAGGGGGCCGGGAACACTGAAGCTTTCTTT
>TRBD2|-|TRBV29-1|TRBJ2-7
CSVEDRGGPAF
TGCAGCGTTGAAGATCGGGGGGGGCCCGCCTTC
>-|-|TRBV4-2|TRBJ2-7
CASSPVGGAGHEQYF
TGTGCCAGCAGCCCCGTTGGGGGGGCTGGCCACGAGCAGTACTTC
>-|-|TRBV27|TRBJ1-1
CASSPGLNTEAFF
TGTGCCAGCAGTCCAGGTTTGAACACTGAAGCTTTCTTT
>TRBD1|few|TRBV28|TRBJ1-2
CASSSGQGSYGYTF
TGTGCCAGCAGTTCAGGACAGGGTAGCTATGGCTACACCTTC
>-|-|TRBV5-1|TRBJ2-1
CASSQAGPAEQFF
TGCGCCAGCAGTCAAGCAGGGCCGGCTGAGCAGTTCTTC
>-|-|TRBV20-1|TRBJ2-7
CSAATEYEQYF
TGCAGTGCGGCTACAGAATACGAGCAGTACTTC
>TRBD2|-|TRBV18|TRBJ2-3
CASSPTSGVSDTQYF
TGTGCCAGCTCCCCTACTAGCGGGGTCTCAGATACGCAGTATTTT
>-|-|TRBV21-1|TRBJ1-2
CASSKALWDRGRLCYGYTF
TGTGCCAGCAGCAAAGCGCTATGGGACAGGGGGCGACTTTGCTATGGCTACACCTTC